These 3 T cell receptor beta chains were all obtained from the same sample, sequenced in a study of cytomegalovirus exposure and HLA in healthy donors. It was with 60 Vbeta and 13 Jbeta primers that the PCR ran. TCRdb's table, derived via immunoSEQ multiplex PCR, lists solely in-frame clones and lacks some. The sample lists roughly 120,000 clones, about four fifths occurring once. Sequenced sample: PBMCs. Receptor source: a young man in good health and CMV-seronegative.

The chain links TRBV5-1 to TRBJ2-6; D remains unclear. V lost 4 bases to trimming and J lost 4 bases, with 12 bases between them. The CDR3 contains 15 residues. Germline V gene sequence: CDR1 SGHRS, CDR2 YFSETQ. For the CDR3, the DNA is TGCGCCAGCAGCGTGGCCCCACAGGGGGCCAACGTCCTGACTTTC. Encoded protein: CASSVAPQGANVLTF.

A few counts support this clone. V is TRBV6-4 and J is TRBJ2-2; D unresolved. CDR1 is MRHNA and CDR2 is SNTAGT in the germline V gene. The CDR3 runs to 13 residues. V lost 0 bases, J lost 5 bases, and 4 bases lay in between. CDR3 in DNA: TGTGCCAGCAGTGACTCAGAGACCGGGGAGCTGTTTTTT. Its translation: CASSDSETGELFF.

This clone has just one count. This rearrangement joins TRBV23-1 to TRBJ1-5, with 8 bases fitting TRBD1. TRBV23-1 is known as an ORF, though its function is uncertain. This CDR3 has 18 residues. Germline trimming cut 0 bases from V and 3 bases from J; bases unmatched to any gene: 10. The chain's CDR3 is CASSQSFRQGAHNQPQHF. The CDR3 DNA follows: TGCGCCAGCAGTCAATCGTTCCGGCAGGGGGCCCACAATCAGCCCCAGCATTTT.